Each of the 25 T cell receptor beta chains below was sequenced from the same sample in a study of blood T cell repertoires in COVID-19. Sequencing was performed with immunoSEQ multiplex PCR; in TCRdb, only in-frame clones are kept and a portion is missing. The sample records some 50,000 clones, approximately 83% being singletons. Sequencing was done on a sample of peripheral blood. The receptors derive from a human donor in a cohort sampled during active COVID-19. The donor label of this sample is uncertain.

The rearrangement links TRBV5-1 to TRBJ2-4, with TRBD1 identical over 8 bases. Germline CDR1 is SGHRS and CDR2 is YFSETQ. The CDR3 length is 16 residues. V shed 4 bases and J 2 bases; nucleotides not matched to a gene: 8. The CDR3 here is CASSQVSGGPKNIQYF. The CDR3, as DNA: TGCGCCAGCAGCCAGGTATCAGGGGGCCCCAAAAACATTCAGTACTTC. The variable domain in full, with the rest retrieved from reference TRBV5-1 and TRBJ2-4, is KAGVTQTPRYLIKTRGQQVTLSCSPISGHRSVSWYQQTPGQGLQFLFEYFSETQRNKGNFPGRFSGRQFSNSRSEMNVSTLELGDSALYLCASSQVSGGPKNIQYFGAGTRLSVL.

V usage is TRBV7-9 and J usage is TRBJ2-3; tentatively, D is TRBD2 (6 bases). The germline V gene has CDR1 SEHNR and CDR2 FQNEAQ (reference sequence). The CDR3 has 15 residues. V lost 6 bases to trimming and J lost 0 bases, with 13 bases between them. For the CDR3, the DNA is TGTGCCAGCAGACGGGTGGGGGGTAGCACAGATACGCAGTATTTT. Translated, it gives CASRRVGGSTDTQYF.

The chain couples TRBV9 to TRBJ2-3; D remains ambiguous. This CDR3 is 10 amino acids long. Germline CDR1 and CDR2: SGDLS and YYNGEE. V lost 6 bases and J 7 bases, leaving 6 bases between the germline ends. The CDR3 region is CASTPNTQYF. CDR3 bases: TGTGCCAGCACCCCCAATACGCAGTATTTT.

The rearrangement joins TRBV5-1 to TRBJ1-1, with TRBD1 matching 7 bases. V was pared by 3 bases and J by 5 bases, with 7 bases of the junction left unmatched. This CDR3 has 14 residues. Germline values: CDR1 SGHRS, CDR2 YFSETQ. For the CDR3, the DNA is TGCGCCAGCAGCTCCGACAGGGTGGCGACTGAAGCTTTCTTT. Translation gives CASSSDRVATEAFF.

This chain joins TRBV6-2 or TRBV6-3 and TRBJ2-3, with TRBD1 matching over 7 bases. V shed 2 bases and J 0 bases; nucleotides not matched to a gene: 20. Germline CDR1 MNHEY, CDR2 SVGEGT. The CDR3 runs to 21 residues. CDR3 residues: CASSYPWGEGAVSSSTDTQYF. In DNA, the CDR3 is TGTGCCAGCAGTTACCCATGGGGTGAGGGGGCAGTCTCATCTAGCACAGATACGCAGTATTTT.

As DNA, the CDR3 is TGTGCCAGCTGGGGGGGAAGCTCTGGGGCCAACGTCCTGACTTTC. It specifies CASWGGSSGANVLTF. The rearrangement uses TRBV11-2 and TRBJ2-6; TRBD2 agrees at 7 bases. J gave up 0 bases and V 8 bases, and 4 bases lay outside the gene matches. CDR3 length equals 15 residues. Germline V gene sequence: CDR1 SGHAT, CDR2 FQNNGV.

This rearrangement joins TRBV5-4 to TRBJ2-7, with TRBD1 matching 10 bases. The J segment lost 2 bases and the V segment lost 4 bases, leaving 6 bases of the junction unmatched. Germline V gives CDR1 SGHNT, CDR2 YYREEE (reference sequence). The CDR3 covers 15 residues. CDR3 nucleotide sequence: TGTGCCAGCAGCATGGGACAGGGGCTGGCCTACGAGCAGTACTTC. Translating it yields CASSMGQGLAYEQYF.

This clone has a handful of counts. The J gene is TRBJ1-4, the V gene TRBV2, with 10 positions matching TRBD1. The CDR3 consists of 14 residues. In germline, CDR1 is SNHLY, CDR2 FYNNEI. V gave up 9 bases and J gave up 4 bases; unmatched junction bases: 5. This CDR3 reads CARGQGTLNEKLFF. The DNA of the CDR3 is TGTGCCAGGGGACAGGGGACCCTTAATGAAAAACTGTTTTTT.

This clone was found once. This chain links TRBV4-3 with TRBJ2-7; 9 bases agree with TRBD2. CDR1 and CDR2 from the germline V gene are LGHNA and YSLEER. Unmatched junction bases numbered 12, after V lost 0 bases and J lost 6 bases. There are 17 residues in the CDR3. This CDR3 is CASSQEGVGGGAVEQYF. CDR3 nucleotides: TGCGCCAGCAGCCAAGAAGGCGTCGGCGGGGGGGCCGTCGAGCAGTACTTC.

This clone was detected once. The gene calls are TRBV5-4 and TRBJ2-5; TRBD2 matches 11 bases. After removal of 5 bases from V and 7 bases from J, the junction contained 22 bases not matched to a gene. Germline CDR1 reads SGHNT; CDR2 reads YYREEE (reference sequence). This CDR3 contains 19 residues. The DNA for the CDR3 is TGTGCCAGCAGGCCGGGACAGGGAATTTCTAGCGGGGGGCCGTTGACCCAGTACTTC. This translates into CASRPGQGISSGGPLTQYF.

The chain couples TRBV2 to TRBJ1-6; D perhaps matches TRBD1 (6 bases). Trimming pared 5 bases from V and 9 bases from J, leaving 8 bases between. Per germline, CDR1 SNHLY and CDR2 FYNNEI. This CDR3 region has 12 residues. The CDR3 reads CASSKQGSPLHF. In DNA form, the CDR3 reads TGTGCCAGCAGTAAACAGGGTTCACCCCTCCACTTT.

The rearrangement uses TRBV5-1 and TRBJ2-5; possible D gene TRBD1, 6 bases. Germline V lookup: CDR1 SGHRS, CDR2 YFSETQ. The V end lost 4 bases, the J end lost 5 bases, and 15 bases lay between the germline ends. This CDR3 region has 14 residues. The CDR3 DNA sequence: TGCGCCAGCAGCCCCAGGGGACGGCAGGAGACCCAGTACTTC. Protein sequence: CASSPRGRQETQYF.

V usage is TRBV19 and J usage is TRBJ1-2; 11 nucleotides align to TRBD1. Germline V gene data show CDR1 as LNHDA and CDR2 as SQIVND (reference sequence). The CDR3 totals 13 residues. V lost 6 bases, J lost 8 bases, and 5 bases stayed unmatched. The chain's CDR3 is CASRDRGLYGYTF. The CDR3 DNA is TGTGCCAGTAGGGACAGGGGGCTCTACGGCTACACCTTC.

The J gene is TRBJ2-3, the V gene TRBV11-2; 7 bases map to TRBD2. This CDR3 has 16 residues. Per the germline V gene, CDR1 is SGHAT and CDR2 is FQNNGV. V dropped 0 bases and J dropped 2; count of bases not matched to a gene: 5. The CDR3 region is CASSLDLGGFTDTQYF. In DNA, the CDR3 is TGTGCCAGCAGCTTAGATTTGGGGGGGTTCACAGATACGCAGTATTTT. Filled out from reference TRBV11-2 and TRBJ2-3, the complete variable domain reads EAGVAQSPRYKIIEKRQSVAFWCNPISGHATLYWYQQILGQGPKLLIQFQNNGVVDDSQLPKDRFSAERLKGVDSTLKIQPAKLEDSAVYLCASSLDLGGFTDTQYFGPGTRLTVL.

The chain has TRBV11-2 and TRBJ2-2, with D unresolved. The germline gives CDR1 SGHAT, CDR2 FQNNGV. The CDR3 runs 14 residues. Trimming pared 0 bases from V and 4 bases from J, leaving 6 bases between. CDR3 DNA: TGTGCCAGCAGCTTAGATTTGCGCACCGGGGAGCTGTTTTTT. It translates to CASSLDLRTGELFF.

This clone was seen a few times. The chain combines TRBV25-1 with TRBJ2-2, with TRBD1 matching over 10 bases. CDR1 is MGHDK, CDR2 SYGVNS, per germline. With V trimmed by 5 bases and J by 5 bases, 5 bases remained unmatched. The CDR3 extends over 15 amino acids. The CDR3 sequence is CASSSPGQGTGELFF. DNA for the CDR3: TGTGCCAGCAGTTCACCGGGACAGGGGACCGGGGAGCTGTTTTTT.

The chain couples TRBV2 to TRBJ2-2; TRBD2 agrees at 7 bases. The CDR3 runs to 16 residues. The V gene's germline CDR1 is SNHLY and CDR2 FYNNEI. V trimming: 5 bases; J trimming: 5 bases; junction bases outside the gene matches: 11. The CDR3 nucleotides are TGTGCCAGCAGTCAGTGGGAGGGTATGGGAACCGGGGAGCTGTTTTTT. Translated, it gives CASSQWEGMGTGELFF. Complete variable domain (other parts from reference TRBV2 and TRBJ2-2): EPEVTQTPSHQVTQMGQEVILRCVPISNHLYFYWYRQILGQKVEFLVSFYNNEISEKSEIFDDQFSVERPDGSNFTLKIRSTKLEDSAMYFCASSQWEGMGTGELFFGEGSRLTVL.

The J gene is TRBJ1-5, the V gene TRBV7-8, with TRBD1 matching 8 bases. The CDR3 is 15 residues long. V gave up 5 bases and J gave up 2 bases; unmatched junction bases: 5. Germline CDR1 and CDR2: SGHVS and FQNEAQ. The CDR3 coding sequence is TGTGCCAGCAGCCAAGGACAGGGTGGCAATCAGCCCCAGCATTTT. Its protein is CASSQGQGGNQPQHF.

This clone was detected a few times. The genes are TRBV3-1 (or the pseudogene TRBV3-2) and TRBJ1-2; the D gene is possibly TRBD1 (6 bases). Germline CDR1 reads LGHDT; CDR2 reads YNNKEL (reference sequence). This CDR3 comprises 15 residues. Trimming pared 4 bases from V and 6 bases from J, leaving 18 bases between. The CDR3 bases are TGTGCCAGCAGCCCAAGAACTGGAACAGGGCATGGCTACACCTTC. It encodes CASSPRTGTGHGYTF.

V gene TRBV6-6 combines with J gene TRBJ1-5; D possibly corresponds to TRBD1 (5 bases). The CDR3 covers 15 residues. The ends were cut back, 2 bases at V and 4 bases at J, with 12 bases in the middle. The germline V gene has CDR1 MNHNY and CDR2 SVGAGI (reference sequence). CDR3 bases: TGTGCCAGCAGTTACCTACGGGGGAGTAATCAGCCCCAGCATTTT. It encodes CASSYLRGSNQPQHF.

The chain couples TRBV12-3 or TRBV12-4 to TRBJ1-6; D is unclear. The V end was cut by 5 bases, the J end by 1 base, with 3 bases between. The CDR3 totals 13 residues. The CDR3 DNA reads TGTGCCAGCAGTCGTTCCTATAATTCACCCCTCCACTTT. This encodes CASSRSYNSPLHF.

This clone appeared a few times. J is TRBJ1-2 and V is TRBV29-1; no clear D gene. The ends were cut back, 4 bases at V and 7 bases at J, with 16 bases in the middle. CDR3 length equals 13 residues. In germline, CDR1 is SQVTM, CDR2 ANQGSEA. CDR3 nucleotides: TGCAGCGTTGGTCTGACCGGGTCTCGTGGCTACACCTTC. Amino acid sequence: CSVGLTGSRGYTF. Based on the CDR3 plus reference TRBV29-1 and TRBJ1-2, the full variable domain is SAVISQKPSRDICQRGTSLTIQCQVDSQVTMMFWYRQQPGQSLTLIATANQGSEATYESGFVIDKFPISRPNLTFSTLTVSNMSPEDSSIYLCSVGLTGSRGYTFGSGTRLTVV.

The gene calls are TRBV25-1 and TRBJ2-1; maybe TRBD1 (5 bases). The CDR3 length is 14 residues. Per germline, CDR1 MGHDK and CDR2 SYGVNS. V lost 1 base to trimming and J lost 4 bases, with 8 bases between them. The CDR3 protein is CASSEWGRYNEQFF. CDR3 coding DNA: TGTGCCAGCAGTGAATGGGGCAGATACAATGAGCAGTTCTTC. Looking up the rest from reference TRBV25-1 and TRBJ2-1 gives the full variable domain: EADIYQTPRYLVIGTGKKITLECSQTMGHDKMYWYQQDPGMELHLIHYSYGVNSTEKGDLSSESTVSRIRTEHFPLTLESARPSHTSQYLCASSEWGRYNEQFFGPGTRLTVL.

The chain carries TRBV5-6 and TRBJ1-1; 7 nucleotides line up with TRBD1. Germline trimming cut 0 bases from V and 1 base from J; bases unmatched to any gene: 3. In germline, CDR1 is SGHDT, CDR2 YYEEEE. CDR3 length equals 15 residues. The DNA for the CDR3 is TGTGCCAGCAGCTTGGGACAGGGTCCGAACACTGAAGCTTTCTTT. Its protein is CASSLGQGPNTEAFF. Variable domain in full (rest from reference TRBV5-6 and TRBJ1-1): DAGVTQSPTHLIKTRGQQVTLRCSPKSGHDTVSWYQQALGQGPQFIFQYYEEEERQRGNFPDRFSGHQFPNYSSELNVNALLLGDSALYLCASSLGQGPNTEAFFGQGTRLTVV.

The J gene is TRBJ1-3, the V gene TRBV5-4; D remains unclear. The germline V and J ends were trimmed by 2 bases and 7 bases, with 10 bases remaining between them. From germline, CDR1 is SGHNT and CDR2 YYREEE (reference sequence). The CDR3 totals 13 residues. Here the CDR3 DNA reads TGTGCCAGCAGCTTCGCTGGAGGGAACACCATATATTTT. It encodes CASSFAGGNTIYF.